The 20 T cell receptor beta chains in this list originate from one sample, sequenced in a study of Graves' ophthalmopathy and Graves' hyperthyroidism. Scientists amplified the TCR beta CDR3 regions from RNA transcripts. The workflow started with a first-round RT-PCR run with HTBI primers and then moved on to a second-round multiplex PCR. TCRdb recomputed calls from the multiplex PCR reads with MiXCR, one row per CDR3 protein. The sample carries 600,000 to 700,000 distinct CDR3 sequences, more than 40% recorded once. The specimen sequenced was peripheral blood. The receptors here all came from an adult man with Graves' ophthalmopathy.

The CDR3 sequence is CASSEGGPSDTQYF. The CDR3 nucleotides are TGTGCCAGCAGTGAGGGGGGCCCCTCAGATACGCAGTATTTT. V is TRBV25-1 and J is TRBJ2-3; possibly TRBD1 or TRBD2 for D (6 bases each). This CDR3 region has 14 residues. Germline V lookup: CDR1 MGHDK, CDR2 SYGVNS. V was shortened by 3 bases and J by 4 bases, with 11 bases between the two germline ends.

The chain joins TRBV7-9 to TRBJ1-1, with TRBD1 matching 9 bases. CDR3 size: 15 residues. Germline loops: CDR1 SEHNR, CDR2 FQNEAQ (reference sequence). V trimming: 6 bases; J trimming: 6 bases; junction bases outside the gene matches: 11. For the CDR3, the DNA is TGTGCCAGCAGAAAAACTCGGGACAGGGCTCCTGAAGCTTTCTTT. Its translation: CASRKTRDRAPEAFF.

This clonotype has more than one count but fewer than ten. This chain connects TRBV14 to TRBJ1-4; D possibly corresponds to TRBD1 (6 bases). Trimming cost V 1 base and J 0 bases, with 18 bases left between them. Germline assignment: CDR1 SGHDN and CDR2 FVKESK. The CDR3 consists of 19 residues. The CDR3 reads CASSQVRGPQRSTNEKLFF. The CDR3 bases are TGTGCCAGCAGCCAAGTCCGGGGGCCACAACGGTCAACTAATGAAAAACTGTTTTTT.

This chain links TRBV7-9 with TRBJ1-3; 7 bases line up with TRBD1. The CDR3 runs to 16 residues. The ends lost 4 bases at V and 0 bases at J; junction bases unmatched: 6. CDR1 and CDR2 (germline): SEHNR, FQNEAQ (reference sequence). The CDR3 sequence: CASSSQGQFSGNTIYF. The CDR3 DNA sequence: TGTGCCAGCAGCTCACAGGGACAGTTCTCTGGAAACACCATATATTTT.

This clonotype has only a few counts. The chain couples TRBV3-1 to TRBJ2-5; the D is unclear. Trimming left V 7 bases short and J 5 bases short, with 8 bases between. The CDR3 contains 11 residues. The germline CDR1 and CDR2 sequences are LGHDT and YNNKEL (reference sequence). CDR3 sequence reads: CASNEGETQYF. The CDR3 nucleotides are TGTGCCAGCAACGAAGGGGAGACCCAGTACTTC.

The CDR3, as DNA: TGTGCCAGCTACTCCGGGACAGACCAAGAGACCCAGTACTTC. Translated: CASYSGTDQETQYF. V gene TRBV25-1 combines with J gene TRBJ2-5; 7 bases line up with TRBD1. This CDR3 spans 14 amino acids. Per the germline V gene, CDR1 is MGHDK and CDR2 is SYGVNS. J was trimmed by 0 bases and V by 8 bases; bases with no gene match: 6.

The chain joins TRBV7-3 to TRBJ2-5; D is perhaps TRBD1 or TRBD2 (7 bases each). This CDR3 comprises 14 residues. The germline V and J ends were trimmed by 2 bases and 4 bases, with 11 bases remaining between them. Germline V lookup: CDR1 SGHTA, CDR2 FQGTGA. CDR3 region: CASSLSGGVETQYF. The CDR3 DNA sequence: TGTGCCAGCAGCTTATCAGGGGGGGTAGAGACCCAGTACTTC. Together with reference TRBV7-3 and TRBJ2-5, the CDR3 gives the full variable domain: GAGVSQTPSNKVTEKGKYVELRCDPISGHTALYWYRQSLGQGPEFLIYFQGTGAADDSGLPNDRFFAVRPEGSVSTLKIQRTERGDSAVYLCASSLSGGVETQYFGPGTRLLVL.

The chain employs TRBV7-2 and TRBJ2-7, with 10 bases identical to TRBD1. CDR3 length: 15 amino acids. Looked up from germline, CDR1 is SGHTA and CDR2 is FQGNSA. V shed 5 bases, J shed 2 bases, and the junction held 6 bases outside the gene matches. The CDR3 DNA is TGTGCCAGCAGCCCTGACAGGGGGCGCCCCTACGAGCAGTACTTC. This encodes CASSPDRGRPYEQYF. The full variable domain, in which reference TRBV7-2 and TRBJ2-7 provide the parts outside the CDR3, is GAGVSQSPSNKVTEKGKDVELRCDPISGHTALYWYRQSLGQGLEFLIYFQGNSAPDKSGLPSDRFSAERTGGSVSTLTIQRTQQEDSAVYLCASSPDRGRPYEQYFGPGTRLTVT.

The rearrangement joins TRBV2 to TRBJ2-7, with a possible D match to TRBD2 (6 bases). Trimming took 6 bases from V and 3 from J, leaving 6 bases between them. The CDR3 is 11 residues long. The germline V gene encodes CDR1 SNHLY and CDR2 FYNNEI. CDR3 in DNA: TGTGCCAGCAGGCGGGACTACGAGCAGTACTTC. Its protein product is CASRRDYEQYF.

CDR3 nucleotide sequence: TGTGCCAGCAGCTTAGAGGGGACAGGAAATGCGTATGGCTACACCTTC. The encoded protein is CASSLEGTGNAYGYTF. The chain links TRBV7-9 to TRBJ1-2; the match to TRBD1 covers 8 bases. The J segment lost 5 bases and the V segment lost 1 base, leaving 9 bases of the junction unmatched. Germline V gives CDR1 SEHNR, CDR2 FQNEAQ (reference sequence). The CDR3 sequence is 16 residues long.

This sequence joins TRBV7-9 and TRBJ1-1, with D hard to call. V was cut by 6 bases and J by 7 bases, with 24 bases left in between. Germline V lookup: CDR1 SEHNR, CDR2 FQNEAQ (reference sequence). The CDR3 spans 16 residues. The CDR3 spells CASSDPGSVATNEAFF. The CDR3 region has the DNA TGTGCCAGCAGTGATCCGGGGTCCGTCGCAACTAATGAAGCTTTCTTT.

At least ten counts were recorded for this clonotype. The CDR3 DNA follows: TGTGCCAGTAGACACCTCGGACAGCCCAGCTATGGCTACACCTTC. Its translation is CASRHLGQPSYGYTF. The V gene is TRBV19, the J gene TRBJ1-2; D is possibly TRBD1 (6 bases). V was trimmed by 6 bases and J by 4 bases, leaving 18 bases between them. Germline assignment: CDR1 LNHDA and CDR2 SQIVND (reference sequence). The CDR3 runs 15 residues.

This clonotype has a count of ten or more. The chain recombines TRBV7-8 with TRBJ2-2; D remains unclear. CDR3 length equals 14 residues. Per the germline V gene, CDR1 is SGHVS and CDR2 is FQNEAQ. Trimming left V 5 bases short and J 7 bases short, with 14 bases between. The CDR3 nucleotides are TGTGCCAGCAGCCCTGGCTCAGGCCACGGGGAGCTGTTTTTT. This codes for CASSPGSGHGELFF.

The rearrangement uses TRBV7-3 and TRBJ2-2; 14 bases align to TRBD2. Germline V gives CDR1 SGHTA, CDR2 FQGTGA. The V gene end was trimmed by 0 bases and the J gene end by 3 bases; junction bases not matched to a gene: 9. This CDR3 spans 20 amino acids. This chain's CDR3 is CASSLTGGTSGSLDTGELFF. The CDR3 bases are TGTGCCAGCAGCTTAACGGGAGGGACTAGCGGGAGTCTTGACACCGGGGAGCTGTTTTTT.

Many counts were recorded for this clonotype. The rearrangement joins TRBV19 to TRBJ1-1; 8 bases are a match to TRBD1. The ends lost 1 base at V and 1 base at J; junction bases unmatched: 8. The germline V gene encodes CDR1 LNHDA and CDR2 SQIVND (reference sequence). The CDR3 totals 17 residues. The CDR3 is CASSIVRGTGRNTEAFF. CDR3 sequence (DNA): TGTGCCAGTAGTATAGTTCGAGGGACAGGCAGGAACACTGAAGCTTTCTTT.

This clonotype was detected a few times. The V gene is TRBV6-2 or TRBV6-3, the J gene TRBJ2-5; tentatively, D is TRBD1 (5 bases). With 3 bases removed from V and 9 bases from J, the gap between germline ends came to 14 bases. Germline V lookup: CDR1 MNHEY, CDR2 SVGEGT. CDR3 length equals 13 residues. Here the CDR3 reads CASSYGSRASQYF. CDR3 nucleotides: TGTGCCAGCAGTTATGGTAGCAGGGCCTCCCAGTACTTC.

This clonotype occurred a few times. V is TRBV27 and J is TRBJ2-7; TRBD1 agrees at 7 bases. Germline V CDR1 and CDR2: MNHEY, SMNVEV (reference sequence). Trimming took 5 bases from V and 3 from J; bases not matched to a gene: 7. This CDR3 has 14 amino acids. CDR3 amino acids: CASSRTGESYEQYF. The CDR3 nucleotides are TGTGCCAGCAGTCGCACAGGGGAGAGCTACGAGCAGTACTTC.

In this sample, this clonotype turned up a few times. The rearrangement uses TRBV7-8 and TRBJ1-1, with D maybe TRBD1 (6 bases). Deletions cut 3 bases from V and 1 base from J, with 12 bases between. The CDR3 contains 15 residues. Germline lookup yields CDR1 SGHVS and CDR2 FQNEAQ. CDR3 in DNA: TGTGCCAGCAGCTTTTACGACAGGCCGAACACTGAAGCTTTCTTT. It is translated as CASSFYDRPNTEAFF.

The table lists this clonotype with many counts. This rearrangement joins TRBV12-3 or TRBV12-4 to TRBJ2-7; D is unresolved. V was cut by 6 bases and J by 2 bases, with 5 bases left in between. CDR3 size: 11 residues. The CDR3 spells CASRMTYEQYF. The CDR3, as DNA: TGTGCCAGCAGAATGACCTACGAGCAGTACTTC.

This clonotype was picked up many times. The CDR3 DNA reads TGTGCCAGCAGCTTAGCGTCGGCAGCGAGCTCCTACGAGCAGTACTTC. Residues: CASSLASAASSYEQYF. The rearrangement links TRBV7-6 to TRBJ2-7; no clear D gene. The CDR3 is made up of 16 amino acids. The V and J ends lost 0 bases and 0 bases respectively, with 12 bases between them. Germline-derived CDR1 and CDR2 are SGHVS and FNYEAQ.